This note documents a single T cell receptor beta chain sequence. CDR3 size: 14 residues. CDR1 is SGDLS, CDR2 YYNGEE, per germline. Trimming removed 2 bases from V and 0 bases from J, with 9 bases in between. This record belongs to a study of T cell changes during pregnancy in multiple sclerosis. The repertoire was sequenced with immunoSEQ multiplex PCR; TCRdb's copy has only in-frame clones and lacks some. The repertoire holds about 40,000 clones, around 94% seen once, with approximately 0.81% in the top ten. This receptor was obtained from a female donor with multiple sclerosis, enrolled in a pregnancy study. The chain joins TRBV9 to TRBJ2-7; tentative D call: TRBD2 (5 bases). The sequenced sample was CD4+ T cells from peripheral blood mononuclear cells, obtained before pregnancy. The CDR3 loop is CASSVAGASYEQYF. CDR3 DNA: TGTGCCAGCAGCGTTGCGGGTGCCTCCTACGAGCAGTACTTC.